The text below deals with one TCR beta chain. Its target is unknown. This record comes from a study of PD-1 blockade in classical Hodgkin lymphoma. Broader study findings: Patients who initiated nivolumab within 1 year of ASCT were excluded.

This CDR3 contains 15 residues. Trimming took 6 bases from V and 7 from J; bases not matched to a gene: 10. CDR1 and CDR2 (germline): MNHEY, SMNVEV (reference sequence). Sequencing was performed with immunoSEQ multiplex PCR; in TCRdb, only in-frame clones are kept and a portion is missing. The profile shows about 150,000 clones, just under 80% of them singletons. Every single patient, without exception, relapsed after autologous stem cell transplantation, and brentuximab vedotin exposure varied. This rearrangement joins TRBV27 to TRBJ2-5; TRBD1 agrees at 11 bases. Sequenced material: peripheral blood mononuclear cells (PBMCs), taken before the second cycle of nivolumab. The TCR was taken from a human donor with classical Hodgkin lymphoma. CDR3 amino acids: CASSPGTGGTTTQYF. The DNA of the CDR3 is TGTGCCAGCAGCCCCGGGACAGGGGGGACAACGACCCAGTACTTC.